The clone carrying this T cell receptor (beta chain) is judged medium-sized. TCRdb independently ran MiXCR on the 5' RACE reads; one entry per CDR3 protein. The sample holds some 2,000 distinct CDR3 sequences, about 8.7% seen once. This entry is derived from a study of spatial heterogeneity in lung cancer. Time point reported: sample taken at primary tumor resection. The sequencing used normal lung tissue next to the tumor, collected at surgery. The origin of this receptor is a female donor with early-stage non-small cell lung cancer.

CDR3 in DNA: TGCGCCAGCAGCCGCGGGGCCGTAAACACCGGGGAGCTGTTTTTT. Its protein is CASSRGAVNTGELFF. The chain couples TRBV10-1 to TRBJ2-2; TRBD2 might be the D (6 bases). Trimming took off 6 bases at V and 2 bases at J, with 13 bases between the two ends. Per germline, CDR1 WNHNN and CDR2 SYGVQD (reference sequence). CDR3 size: 15 residues.